The 32 T cell receptor beta chains below all came from one sample that was sequenced in a study of long-term antiretroviral therapy in people with HIV. Version v3.0 of the immunoSEQ assay ran at survey level. This table comes from immunoSEQ multiplex PCR, and its TCRdb copy is limited to in-frame clones, with some not included. The data hold tens of thousands of clones, with about four fifths observed a single time. Here the sequenced sample was unsorted PBMCs, taken 0.3 years after starting antiretroviral therapy. The receptors shown here come from a man between 18 and 29 years old with HIV.

V gene TRBV2 combines with J gene TRBJ1-5; 8 nucleotides align to TRBD1. The trim removed 6 bases at V and 6 bases at J, leaving 7 bases unmatched. This CDR3 contains 14 residues. Germline CDR1 SNHLY, CDR2 FYNNEI. The CDR3 DNA reads as TGTGCCAGCAGGGGGACAGGCCGGGTTCAGCCCCAGCATTTT. Protein sequence: CASRGTGRVQPQHF.

The genes are TRBV4-3 and TRBJ2-5; D is undetermined. CDR3 length: 13 amino acids. Germline V gene sequence: CDR1 LGHNA, CDR2 YSLEER. Trimming stripped 0 bases from V and 4 bases from J, with 6 bases between. DNA for the CDR3: TGCGCCAGCAGCCAAGATCAAGGAGAGACCCAGTACTTC. Translated: CASSQDQGETQYF.

The CDR3 DNA is TGCAGCGCCGGACAGGGGTCCGGGGAGCTGTTTTTT. The encoded protein is CSAGQGSGELFF. This chain connects TRBV29-1 to TRBJ2-2; the match to TRBD1 covers 9 bases. V gave up 7 bases and J gave up 6 bases; unmatched junction bases: 3. The CDR3 runs to 12 residues. CDR1 and CDR2 (germline): SQVTM, ANQGSEA.

This rearrangement joins TRBV28 to TRBJ2-5; 10 nucleotides agree with TRBD1. This CDR3 has 14 residues. Unmatched junction bases numbered 4, after V lost 3 bases and J lost 6 bases. Germline assignment: CDR1 MDHEN and CDR2 SYDVKM. CDR3 DNA: TGTGCCAGCAGTTTGGGACAGGGGTGGCAGACCCAGTACTTC. This sequence encodes CASSLGQGWQTQYF.

This chain links TRBV29-1 with TRBJ2-2; TRBD1 agrees at 8 bases. V shed 6 bases, J shed 4 bases, and the junction held 7 bases outside the gene matches. This CDR3 contains 14 residues. Germline CDR1 and CDR2: SQVTM and ANQGSEA. The CDR3 spells CSVTRTGPTGELFF. CDR3 coding DNA: TGCAGCGTCACCCGGACAGGGCCCACCGGGGAGCTGTTTTTT.

The chain uses TRBV7-9 and TRBJ2-3; D call uncertain. CDR1 SEHNR and CDR2 FQNEAQ come from the germline V gene (reference sequence). The CDR3 has 15 residues. The V end was cut by 1 base, the J end by 2 bases, with 10 bases between. CDR3: CASSLVGTYTDTQYF. CDR3 nucleotide sequence: TGTGCCAGCAGCTTAGTAGGAACTTACACAGATACGCAGTATTTT.

The CDR3 reads CASSSAAGGLVGGNEQFF. Here the CDR3 DNA reads TGTGCCAGCAGCTCGGCAGCGGGAGGGTTGGTGGGTGGCAATGAGCAGTTCTTC. The chain joins TRBV5-5 to TRBJ2-1; the match to TRBD2 covers 10 bases. The length of the CDR3 is 18 residues. In germline, CDR1 is SGHKS, CDR2 YYEKEE (reference sequence). V was clipped by 3 bases and J by 6 bases; unmatched bases: 15.

The chain recombines TRBV5-1 with TRBJ2-5; 7 bases are shared with TRBD2. V shed 5 bases, J shed 3 bases, and the junction held 13 bases outside the gene matches. Germline V gene lookup returns CDR1 SGHRS and CDR2 YFSETQ. The CDR3 is 16 residues long. The CDR3 spells CASSPSPGGTEETQYF. CDR3 coding DNA: TGCGCCAGCAGTCCCTCCCCCGGGGGGACCGAAGAGACCCAGTACTTC.

The J gene is TRBJ2-7, the V gene TRBV7-2, with D hard to call. This CDR3 has 14 residues. V lost 2 bases and J lost 6, with 14 bases in between. CDR1 and CDR2 from the germline V gene are SGHTA and FQGNSA. The CDR3 spells CASSLKEGSGEQYF. CDR3 DNA: TGTGCCAGCAGCTTAAAAGAAGGGTCGGGCGAGCAGTACTTC.

The V call is TRBV13, the J call TRBJ1-3; D not resolved. This CDR3 has 15 amino acids. With 5 bases removed from V and 2 bases from J, the gap between germline ends came to 13 bases. Germline assignment: CDR1 PRHDT and CDR2 FYEKMQ (reference sequence). The CDR3, as DNA: TGTGCCAGCAGCCTAAGGATACTCCCTGGAAACACCATATATTTT. Its translation: CASSLRILPGNTIYF.

This clone has more than one count but fewer than ten. The rearrangement joins TRBV7-2 to TRBJ2-2; D perhaps matches TRBD1 (6 bases). Germline assignment: CDR1 SGHTA and CDR2 FQGNSA. Between the trimmed V and J ends, which lost 3 bases and 5 bases, there was a span of 13 bases. This CDR3 region has 15 residues. The DNA of the CDR3 is TGTGCCAGCAGCTTTCGGGACACGACGACCGGGGAGCTGTTTTTT. Its protein is CASSFRDTTTGELFF.

This clone was observed a handful of times. V is TRBV7-2 and J is TRBJ1-2; D is undetermined. The CDR3 contains 13 residues. The V end lost 0 bases, the J end lost 2 bases, and 4 bases lay between the germline ends. Germline lookup yields CDR1 SGHTA and CDR2 FQGNSA. CDR3 region: CASSLAHNYGYTF. In DNA form, the CDR3 reads TGTGCCAGCAGCTTAGCGCACAACTATGGCTACACCTTC.

This chain joins TRBV5-1 and TRBJ1-2, with TRBD1 identical over 7 bases. The V gene end was trimmed by 4 bases and the J gene end by 5 bases; junction bases not matched to a gene: 8. Germline lookup yields CDR1 SGHRS and CDR2 YFSETQ. This CDR3 is built from 14 residues. CDR3: CASSAGTESYGYTF. The DNA for the CDR3 is TGCGCCAGCAGCGCGGGGACAGAGTCATATGGCTACACCTTC. The full variable domain, its missing parts supplied by reference TRBV5-1 and TRBJ1-2, is KAGVTQTPRYLIKTRGQQVTLSCSPISGHRSVSWYQQTPGQGLQFLFEYFSETQRNKGNFPGRFSGRQFSNSRSEMNVSTLELGDSALYLCASSAGTESYGYTFGSGTRLTVV.

The genes are TRBV6-4 and TRBJ2-3; TRBD2 agrees at 10 bases. CDR1 and CDR2 from the germline V gene are MRHNA and SNTAGT. The CDR3 has 14 residues. V was clipped by 4 bases and J by 3 bases; unmatched bases: 1. The CDR3 spells CASSGGLATDTQYF. The CDR3 DNA follows: TGTGCCAGCAGTGGGGGACTAGCGACAGATACGCAGTATTTT.

V usage is TRBV5-1 and J usage is TRBJ1-4; TRBD1 agrees at 7 bases. Looked up from germline, CDR1 is SGHRS and CDR2 is YFSETQ. The CDR3 extends over 19 amino acids. V was clipped by 0 bases and J by 1 base; unmatched bases: 12. The CDR3 region is CASSLEQGLPWGTNEKLFF. The CDR3 DNA sequence: TGCGCCAGCAGCTTGGAACAGGGGTTACCCTGGGGAACTAATGAAAAACTGTTTTTT.

The sample holds a few counts of this clone. V is TRBV15 and J is TRBJ2-7, with 7 nucleotides matching TRBD1. This CDR3 comprises 15 residues. Germline V gene lookup returns CDR1 LNHNV and CDR2 YYDKDF (reference sequence). The J segment lost 3 bases and the V segment lost 0 bases, leaving 5 bases of the junction unmatched. CDR3 protein: CATSREGGNFYEQYF. Written as DNA, the CDR3 is TGTGCCACCAGCAGAGAAGGGGGCAATTTCTACGAGCAGTACTTC.

The chain carries TRBV11-2 and TRBJ2-5; 8 nucleotides match TRBD1. CDR3 length: 13 residues. The junction had 4 bases not matched to a gene; V was cut back by 5 bases and J by 5 bases. CDR1 SGHAT and CDR2 FQNNGV come from the germline V gene. The CDR3 here is CASSLRGPETQYF. The CDR3 DNA reads as TGTGCCAGCAGCCTCAGGGGGCCGGAGACCCAGTACTTC.

V is TRBV5-1 and J is TRBJ2-1; unclear D gene. V was pared by 5 bases and J by 7 bases, with 7 bases between. CDR1 is SGHRS, CDR2 YFSETQ, per germline. The CDR3 loop spans 11 amino acids. The CDR3 DNA is TGCGCCAGCAGTGAAGCTAATGAGCAGTTCTTC. Its translation: CASSEANEQFF.

V and J are TRBV2 and TRBJ2-7; TRBD2 is a possible D gene (6 bases). V shed 7 bases and J shed 3 bases, with 10 bases lying between them. Germline CDR1 SNHLY, CDR2 FYNNEI. CDR3 length equals 12 residues. The CDR3 nucleotides are TGTGCCAGCAATCGGCGGGGCTACGAGCAGTACTTC. Protein product: CASNRRGYEQYF.

The J gene is TRBJ1-2, the V gene TRBV5-6, with 9 bases aligning to TRBD1. This CDR3 is 14 amino acids long. The germline V gene has CDR1 SGHDT and CDR2 YYEEEE. V lost 3 bases to trimming and J lost 8 bases; unmatched junction nucleotides: 8. The CDR3 here is CASSSPGQGWGYTF. The CDR3 nucleotides are TGTGCCAGCAGCTCGCCGGGACAGGGTTGGGGCTACACCTTC.

This clone was found once. The chain joins TRBV6-6 to TRBJ2-1, with TRBD1 identical over 8 bases. Per germline, CDR1 MNHNY and CDR2 SVGAGI (reference sequence). V was clipped by 0 bases and J by 6 bases; unmatched bases: 4. CDR3 length: 15 residues. CDR3 region: CASSYSETGANEQFF. The CDR3 nucleotides are TGTGCCAGCAGTTACTCGGAGACAGGGGCCAATGAGCAGTTCTTC.

The gene calls are TRBV2 and TRBJ2-1, with 13 bases identical to TRBD2. The germline V gene encodes CDR1 SNHLY and CDR2 FYNNEI. The V gene end was trimmed by 3 bases and the J gene end by 0 bases; junction bases not matched to a gene: 2. This CDR3 region has 17 residues. Here the CDR3 reads CASSETSGGPSYNEQFF. The CDR3 DNA reads as TGTGCCAGCAGTGAGACTAGCGGGGGGCCCTCCTACAATGAGCAGTTCTTC.

The V gene is TRBV19, the J gene TRBJ2-7; 7 positions agree with TRBD2. The CDR3 is 14 amino acids. V lost 7 bases, J lost 4 bases, and 10 bases stayed unmatched. Germline CDR1 is LNHDA and CDR2 is SQIVND (reference sequence). CDR3 DNA sequence: TGTGCCAGTACCCAGCGGGACGGAGGATACGAGCAGTACTTC. Translating it yields CASTQRDGGYEQYF.

The J gene is TRBJ2-7, the V gene TRBV4-3; D not resolved. Germline V gene lookup returns CDR1 LGHNA and CDR2 YSLEER. The CDR3 spans 13 residues. Trimming left V 0 bases short and J 6 bases short, with 9 bases between. The CDR3 protein is CASSQEGWSEQYF. The CDR3 coding sequence is TGCGCCAGCAGCCAAGAAGGTTGGAGCGAGCAGTACTTC.

The chain combines TRBV5-1 with TRBJ1-1, with 8 bases aligning to TRBD1. The CDR3 has 15 amino acids. V dropped 0 bases and J dropped 1; count of bases not matched to a gene: 2. Germline-derived CDR1 and CDR2 are SGHRS and YFSETQ. The CDR3 spells CASSLAGTGNTEAFF. The CDR3 DNA is TGCGCCAGCAGCTTGGCCGGGACAGGGAACACTGAAGCTTTCTTT. Full variable domain (remainder filled in from reference TRBV5-1 and TRBJ1-1): KAGVTQTPRYLIKTRGQQVTLSCSPISGHRSVSWYQQTPGQGLQFLFEYFSETQRNKGNFPGRFSGRQFSNSRSEMNVSTLELGDSALYLCASSLAGTGNTEAFFGQGTRLTVV.

V usage is TRBV27 and J usage is TRBJ1-4; D unclear. With 3 bases removed from V and 4 bases from J, the gap between germline ends came to 12 bases. The CDR3 runs to 15 residues. Per germline, CDR1 MNHEY and CDR2 SMNVEV (reference sequence). CDR3 nucleotides: TGTGCCAGCAGTTTCCTCCGGTCGATTAATGAAAAACTGTTTTTT. It codes for CASSFLRSINEKLFF.

The chain couples TRBV7-2 to TRBJ1-3; D remains ambiguous. The length of the CDR3 is 15 residues. The ends were cut back, 1 base at V and 4 bases at J, with 11 bases in the middle. In germline, CDR1 is SGHTA, CDR2 FQGNSA. The CDR3 sequence: CASSLGNLGGNTIYF. CDR3 bases: TGTGCCAGCAGCTTAGGCAATCTTGGGGGAAACACCATATATTTT.

This chain joins TRBV5-1 and TRBJ2-1; perhaps TRBD1 as D (6 bases). V was clipped by 2 bases and J by 4 bases, with 16 bases between them. Germline CDR1 reads SGHRS; CDR2 reads YFSETQ. The CDR3 totals 16 residues. DNA for the CDR3: TGCGCCAGCAGCTTAACCGGGACACGCGAGTACAATGAGCAGTTCTTC. Translated: CASSLTGTREYNEQFF.

The chain recombines TRBV5-6 with TRBJ1-1; D not resolved. Germline CDR1 reads SGHDT; CDR2 reads YYEEEE. Trimming left V 0 bases short and J 4 bases short, with 4 bases between. The CDR3 has 12 residues. CDR3 in DNA: TGTGCCAGCAGCTTGGGGAGCACTGAAGCTTTCTTT. It is translated as CASSLGSTEAFF.

This chain uses TRBV29-1 with TRBJ2-5, with D possibly being TRBD1 (6 bases). The length of the CDR3 is 14 residues. Germline V gene lookup returns CDR1 SQVTM and CDR2 ANQGSEA. The V end lost 4 bases, the J end lost 3 bases, and 15 bases lay between the germline ends. For the CDR3, the DNA is TGCAGCGTTGCAGGTCAGGGGTCGGAAGAGACCCAGTACTTC. The encoded protein is CSVAGQGSEETQYF.

The gene calls are TRBV9 and TRBJ2-7, with D possibly matching TRBD2 (7 bases). Trimming took off 3 bases at V and 3 bases at J, with 19 bases between the two ends. Germline values: CDR1 SGDLS, CDR2 YYNGEE. This CDR3 contains 16 residues. CDR3 sequence (DNA): TGTGCCAGCAGCGCCGCGGGGGCAGAGGGGCTCTACGAGCAGTACTTC. Encoded protein: CASSAAGAEGLYEQYF.

CDR3 coding DNA: TGTGCCAGCAGCTTAGAGGTAGATACGCAGTATTTT. Its translation: CASSLEVDTQYF. The rearrangement uses TRBV7-9 and TRBJ2-3; no reliable D call. Looked up from germline, CDR1 is SEHNR and CDR2 is FQNEAQ (reference sequence). V lost 1 base to trimming and J lost 5 bases, with 4 bases between them. The CDR3 is made up of 12 amino acids.